The clone carrying this T cell receptor beta chain was found a few times. The data derive from a study of early T cells in non-severe SARS-CoV-2 infection. The V gene lost 3 bases and the J gene lost 2 bases, with 7 bases spanning the gap. CDR1 and CDR2 (germline): SQVTM, ANQGSEA. The CDR3 totals 13 residues. MiXCR, applied by TCRdb to the 5' RACE reads, yields one record per CDR3 protein. The sample lists some 61,000 distinct CDR3 sequences; about 13% were seen once. Source material: whole blood. V and J are TRBV29-1 and TRBJ2-2; D is ambiguous. The receptor comes from an adult who was a healthcare worker with PCR-confirmed SARS-CoV-2 infection or an uninfected control (not recorded which). Here the CDR3 DNA reads TGCAGCGTTGATGAGGCCAACACCGGGGAGCTGTTTTTT. Amino acid sequence: CSVDEANTGELFF.